This T cell receptor beta chain comes out of a study of blood T cells in healthy people across ages. Study results and caveats: Getting older went along with TCR beta diversity per million T cells dropping roughly linearly.

Germline V gene lookup returns CDR1 DFQATT and CDR2 SNEGSKA (reference sequence). With 6 bases clipped from V and 0 bases from J, the junction kept 22 bases outside the gene matches. CDR3 length equals 21 residues. Together with a sample-barcoded 5' primer, a J-beta primer mix was included in a second PCR lasting about 7 to 11 cycles. Each TCR beta cDNA got a 12-nucleotide random molecular identifier. One entry per CDR3 protein results from TCRdb running MiXCR on the 5' RACE reads. The data contain around 1.5 million distinct CDR3 sequences, 42% of them singletons. This clonotype was counted between two and nine times. What it binds is unknown.

This clonotype was sampled from a young woman in good health. The sequencing input was blood. This chain joins TRBV20-1 and TRBJ2-7, with TRBD2 matching 14 bases. The CDR3 loop reads CSATSLGGLAGGSDSSYEQYF. The CDR3, as DNA: TGCAGTGCCACCTCTTTGGGAGGACTAGCGGGGGGCTCCGATAGCTCCTACGAGCAGTACTTC.